This T cell receptor beta chain originates from a study of response to subunit inactivated influenza vaccine. Study conclusions and caveats: It was the authors' suggestion that each seasonal influenza vaccination recruits few new T cells.

The V and J ends lost 4 bases and 4 bases, in that order; junction bases with no gene match: 6. There are 15 residues in the CDR3. Looked up from germline, CDR1 is SGHVS and CDR2 is FQNEAQ. TCRdb independently ran MiXCR on the RT-PCR reads; one entry per CDR3 protein. The table has 150,000 to 200,000 distinct CDR3 sequences, 9.5% to 15% seen once. This clonotype was counted between two and nine times. Its antigen is still unknown. These records were also assigned to another study, of T cells expressing NK-cell markers. From that second work: Template switching by 5'RACE with UMIs generated the TCR beta cDNA. Out of eight donors sequenced, seven tested HCMV-seropositive and the remaining one seronegative. In several experiments, sorting was restricted to alpha-beta TCR T cells by an anti-gamma-delta TCR antibody. Questions lingered over whether expanded NKG2C+ T cell clones were HCMV-specific.

V is TRBV7-8 and J is TRBJ2-1; 8 positions agree with TRBD2. The clonotype was recovered from a man aged 45-65 years who received an inactivated influenza vaccine. Sequencing used CD8+ T cells sorted from PBMCs, obtained 11 to 12 days after vaccination. CDR3 residues: CASSSKERGYNEQFF. The CDR3 region has the DNA TGTGCCAGCAGCTCGAAGGAGCGGGGGTACAATGAGCAGTTCTTC.